This TCR beta chain was sequenced for a study of T-cell reconstitution after alpha-beta-depleted transplantation in children. V was clipped by 6 bases and J by 6 bases, with 14 bases between them. CDR3 length: 13 amino acids. Unique molecular identifiers were used to barcode this TCRbeta library. TCRdb itself ran the PCR reads through MiXCR, one entry per CDR3 protein. The data show 300,000 to 400,000 distinct CDR3 sequences, about an eighth seen once. This clonotype was seen a few times. V and J are TRBV12-3 or TRBV12-4 and TRBJ1-2; D uncertain. The origin of this receptor is a human donor who donated a stem cell graft to a child with Fanconi anemia. The sample was PBMCs, taken from the stem cell graft. As DNA, the CDR3 is TGTGCCAGCAGCCCTGCGGAAGGCGATGGCTACACCTTC. It yields the protein CASSPAEGDGYTF.